This T cell receptor beta chain comes out of a study of T cells in Graves' hyperthyroidism and ophthalmopathy (dated by TCRdb to about 2019). Concerning the study at large: Peripheral blood samples were taken at the time of initial diagnosis, prior to any treatment. A discovery cohort of around 98 patients, 43 with Graves' ophthalmopathy and about 58 with stable Graves' hyperthyroidism, was used to find distinguishing TCR V-J signatures. Prospective prediction of ophthalmopathy was tested in an independent validation cohort of 18 hyperthyroidism patients and 17 patients who later progressed to ophthalmopathy. The roughly 100 discovery patients were randomly divided into training and test sets at a 7:3 ratio. Thyroid tissue and blood T-cell repertoires from six Graves' hyperthyroidism patients were also compared in the study. After blood sampling, hyperthyroidism patients were treated with methimazole at a starting dose of 30 mg daily, and ophthalmopathy patients were treated with high-dose intravenous methylprednisolone. TCR Vbeta CDR3 sequencing of 140 or so peripheral blood samples (fewer than 45 ophthalmopathy, 75 to 80 hyperthyroidism and roughly 17 progressor patients) is reported in the paper. Findings and caveats that apply to the study as a whole: No statistical method was used to set the sample size in advance, and investigators knew the group allocation. In cross-validation, a model built on a 13 V-J signature told ophthalmopathy apart from stable hyperthyroidism with 85% to 90% sensitivity and 81% to 82% specificity, and in testing the same model reached 80%/75%. Most expanded thyroid clonotypes (frequency above 0.001) were also found in blood, which suggests that blood repertoires may mirror thyroid immune responses. In validation, progression to ophthalmopathy was predicted by the model with around 71% sensitivity and 72% to 85% specificity, a median of about 6.8 months before onset.

V is shortened by 3 bases, J by 0 bases, and the region joining them spans 10 bases. From the cysteine through the phenylalanine, the CDR3 covers 15 amino acids. Just the 45-base CDR3 DNA is kept, in frame starting at base 1. The germline V gene provides CDR1 SGDLS and CDR2 YYNGEE. A patient counted as having stable Graves' hyperthyroidism if no progression to ophthalmopathy occurred over 18 months of follow-up. Hyperthyroidism patients were newly diagnosed, had a disease duration of under 2 months, and were aged 18 to 65 years. The study excluded patients with uncontrolled infections, other autoimmune diseases, pregnancy or lactation. Diagnoses were established on the basis of clinical symptoms, serum thyroxine and TRAb, thyroid ultrasound, and orbital computed tomography. PBMCs were isolated from more than 8 ml of fresh peripheral blood by Ficoll-Paque density gradient centrifugation. Total RNA was extracted with Trizol reagent, and quality was checked on an Agilent 2100 Bioanalyzer.

The TCR beta CDR3 regions were amplified from the RNA transcripts. The TCR CDR3 was subjected to a first round of RT-PCR using the HTBI primer set and the Qiagen OneStep RT-PCR kit. Libraries were constructed in a second round of multiplex PCR, after which size selection and purification were performed. Libraries were sequenced paired-end with 100 bp reads on an Illumina HiSeq2000. Turning to the authors' computational methods: SOAPnuke was used to process the raw data, removing reads that contained adapters or uncalled bases, had a mean Phred below 15, or lacked an exact match to the constant primer or identifier. High-quality paired reads were merged with COPE v1.2.5, and unique nucleotide sequences were defined as clonotypes. Clonotypes were aligned to IMGT TRBV, TRBD and TRBJ reference segments using MiTCR v1.1. The analysis was restricted to V-J combinations with a frequency above 0.0001, which together covered approximately 99% of the repertoires. The TCS score was defined as the ratio of F50 (clonal expansion) to E x V (chaos), calculated using BLOSUM62-based TCRdist between CDR3 peptides within each V-J. Welch's t-statistics and random forest reduced roughly 530 V-J features to 13, which were used in a naive Bayes classifier (R e1071). The similarity between thyroid and blood repertoires was quantified using the Morisita-Horn index. TCRdb took the public reads, trimmed them with fastp at Q25, ran MiXCR for clone calling and kept in-frame beta chains. Rows with one shared CDR3 protein collapse into an entry with the most common genes and DNA. TCRdb's processing, not the authors', yielded these V and J calls. The sample table contains hundreds of thousands of distinct CDR3 sequences; only one count was recorded for 35% to 45% of them. The ten largest clones add up to 8.9% of the sample.

Concerning this clonotype: The antigen this receptor binds is unknown. It has no much larger one-base neighbor in the sample; base qualities were not kept.

This receptor was obtained from a man aged 18-30 years with Graves' hyperthyroidism. Sequencing used blood. The sequence is built from TRBV9 and TRBJ1-3, with the D gene call left open. The CDR3 protein sequence reads: CASSATLGSGNTIYF. The nucleotide sequence reads TGTGCCAGCAGCGCGACACTTGGCTCTGGAAACACCATATATTTT. Outside the CDR3, residues come from the reference TRBV9 and TRBJ1-3 proteins, so the full variable domain is: DSGVTQTPKHLITATGQRVTLRCSPRSGDLSVYWYQQSLDQGLQFLIQYYNGEERAKGNILERFSAQQFPDLHSELNLSSLELGDSALYFCASSATLGSGNTIYFGEGSWLTVV.